What follows describes a single T cell receptor beta chain. The CDR3 spans 14 residues. Germline V CDR1 and CDR2: KGHSH, LQKENI. The V end lost 3 bases, the J end lost 0 bases, and 9 bases lay between the germline ends. Assay used: immunoSEQ multiplex PCR; TCRdb lists only in-frame clones, some missing. Here the sample spans fewer than 70,000 clones, around 85% being singletons. The source of the sample is a study of OX40 agonist ivuxolimab in advanced cancers. Overall study context: Cohort: roughly 79% men, mean age about 60, aged roughly 23 to 79.

Blood samples were obtained at baseline, cycle 4 day 1, and cycle 7 day 1. The TCR sequence derives from an adult with an advanced solid tumor such as melanoma, head and neck, liver or kidney cancer. The chain joins TRBV18 to TRBJ2-7; D ambiguous. Sequenced material: CD4+ or CD8+ T cells sorted from blood, taken in a trial of the OX40 agonist ivuxolimab. The CDR3 DNA reads as TGTGCCAGCTCACCTAGTCAATCCTCCTACGAGCAGTACTTC. The encoded protein is CASSPSQSSYEQYF.